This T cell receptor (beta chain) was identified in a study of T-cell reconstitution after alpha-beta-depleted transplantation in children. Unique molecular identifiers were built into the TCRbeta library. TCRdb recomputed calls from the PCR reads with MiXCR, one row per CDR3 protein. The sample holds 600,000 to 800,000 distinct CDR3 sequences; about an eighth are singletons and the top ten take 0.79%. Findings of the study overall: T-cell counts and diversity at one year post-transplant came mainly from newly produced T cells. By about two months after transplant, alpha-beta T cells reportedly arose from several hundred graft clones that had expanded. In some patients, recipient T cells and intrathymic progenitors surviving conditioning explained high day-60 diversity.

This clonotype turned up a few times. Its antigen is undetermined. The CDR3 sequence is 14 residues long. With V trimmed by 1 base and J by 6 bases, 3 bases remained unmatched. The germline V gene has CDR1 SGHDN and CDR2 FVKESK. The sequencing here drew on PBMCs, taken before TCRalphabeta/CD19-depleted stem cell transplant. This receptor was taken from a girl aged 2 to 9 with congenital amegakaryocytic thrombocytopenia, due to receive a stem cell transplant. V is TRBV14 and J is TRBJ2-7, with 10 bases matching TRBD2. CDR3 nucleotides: TGTGCCAGCAGCCAAGTAAAGCGGGAGGGCGAGCAGTACTTC. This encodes CASSQVKREGEQYF.